These 4 T cell receptor beta chains were sequenced from one sample in a study of T cells in localized non-small cell lung cancer. TCRdb's copy holds only in-frame clones and misses some; the assay was immunoSEQ multiplex PCR. The sample includes about 13,000 clones, roughly 84% of them seen just once. Sequenced material: peripheral blood, taken before any cancer treatment. The receptors shown here come from a male donor at least 60 years old with stage III lung adenocarcinoma.

The V gene is TRBV5-1, the J gene TRBJ2-7, with D possibly TRBD1 on 6 matching bases. Looked up from germline, CDR1 is SGHRS and CDR2 is YFSETQ. Trimming pared 4 bases from V and 2 bases from J, leaving 10 bases between. This CDR3 spans 13 amino acids. The DNA for the CDR3 is TGCGCCAGCAGCGGCGGACAGACCTACGAGCAGTACTTC. It translates to CASSGGQTYEQYF. Full variable domain (remainder filled in from reference TRBV5-1 and TRBJ2-7): KAGVTQTPRYLIKTRGQQVTLSCSPISGHRSVSWYQQTPGQGLQFLFEYFSETQRNKGNFPGRFSGRQFSNSRSEMNVSTLELGDSALYLCASSGGQTYEQYFGPGTRLTVT.

The chain combines TRBV2 with TRBJ2-1; TRBD1 might be the D (6 bases). Germline V gene sequence: CDR1 SNHLY, CDR2 FYNNEI. The CDR3 extends over 13 amino acids. Trimming took off 3 bases at V and 8 bases at J, with 11 bases between the two ends. CDR3 sequence reads: CASSEGRGYEQFF. CDR3 in DNA: TGTGCCAGCAGTGAGGGCAGGGGCTATGAGCAGTTCTTC.

The V and J genes are TRBV30 and TRBJ1-2; D ambiguous. Trimming removed 5 bases at V and 13 bases at J, with 20 bases between. The CDR3 is 12 amino acids. Germline lookup yields CDR1 GTSNPN and CDR2 SVGIG (reference sequence). CDR3 amino acids: CAWSRDGDGGTF. As DNA, the CDR3 is TGTGCCTGGTCTCGGGATGGGGATGGTGGCACCTTC.

The V and J genes are TRBV7-9 and TRBJ2-5; tentative D call: TRBD1 (5 bases). Between the trimmed V and J ends, which lost 1 base and 5 bases, there was a span of 11 bases. This CDR3 has 14 residues. CDR1 and CDR2 from the germline V gene are SEHNR and FQNEAQ (reference sequence). The CDR3 nucleotides are TGTGCCAGCAGCTTAGAGGGGTTGGTGGAGACCCAGTACTTC. This gives the protein CASSLEGLVETQYF.